This T cell receptor beta chain was captured by sequencing in a study of T cells in localized non-small cell lung cancer. Whole-study findings and limits: Because sequencing included only one region (of the tumor), heterogeneity remains possible. Within adjacent lung there appeared a median about 54 of the top 100 tumor clones. T cell clonality was highest in uninvolved adjacent lung, above tumor.

Sequenced by immunoSEQ multiplex PCR; TCRdb stores in-frame clones only, minus some. This sample has 8,500 to 13,000 clones, with 80% to 90% found just once. About this clone itself: Its antigen is not identified.

The CDR3 extends over 14 amino acids. CDR1 is LNHDA and CDR2 is SQIVND in the germline V gene (reference sequence). V gave up 7 bases and J gave up 8 bases; unmatched junction bases: 11. Sequences were derived from peripheral blood, sampled before any cancer treatment. J is TRBJ1-1 and V is TRBV19, with TRBD1 matching over 9 bases. This TCR was sampled from a male donor aged 60 or over with stage III lung adenocarcinoma. CDR3 amino acids: CASTSRQGVFEAFF. Written as DNA, the CDR3 is TGTGCCAGTACCTCTCGACAGGGGGTATTCGAAGCTTTCTTT.